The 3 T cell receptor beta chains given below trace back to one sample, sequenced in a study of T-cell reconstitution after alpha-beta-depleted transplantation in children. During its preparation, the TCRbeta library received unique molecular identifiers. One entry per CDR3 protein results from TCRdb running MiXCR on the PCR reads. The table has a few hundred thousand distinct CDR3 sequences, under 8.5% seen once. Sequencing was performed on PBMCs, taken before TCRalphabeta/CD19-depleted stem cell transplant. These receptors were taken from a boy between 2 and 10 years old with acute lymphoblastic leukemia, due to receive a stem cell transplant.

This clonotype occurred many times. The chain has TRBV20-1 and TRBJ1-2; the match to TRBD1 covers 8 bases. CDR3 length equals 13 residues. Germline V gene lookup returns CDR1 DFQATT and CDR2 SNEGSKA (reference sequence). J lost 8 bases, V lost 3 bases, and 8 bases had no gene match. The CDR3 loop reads CSARRGTGEGYTF. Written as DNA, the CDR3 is TGCAGTGCTAGGAGAGGGACAGGCGAGGGCTACACCTTC.

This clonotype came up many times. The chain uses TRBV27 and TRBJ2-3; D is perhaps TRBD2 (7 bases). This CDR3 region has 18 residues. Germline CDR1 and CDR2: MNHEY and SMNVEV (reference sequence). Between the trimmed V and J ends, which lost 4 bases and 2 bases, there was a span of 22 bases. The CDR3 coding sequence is TGTGCCAGCAGTTCCCGCCGGGGTGCGGGGGCCGTCACAGATACGCAGTATTTT. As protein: CASSSRRGAGAVTDTQYF.

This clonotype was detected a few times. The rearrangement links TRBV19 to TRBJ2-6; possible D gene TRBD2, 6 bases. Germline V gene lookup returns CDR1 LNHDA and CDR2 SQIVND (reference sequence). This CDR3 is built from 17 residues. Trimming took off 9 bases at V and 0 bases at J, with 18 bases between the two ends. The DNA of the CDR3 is TGTGCCAGGACTACAACCCAGGGACTCTCTGGGGCCAACGTCCTGACTTTC. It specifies CARTTTQGLSGANVLTF. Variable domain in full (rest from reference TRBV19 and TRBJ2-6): DGGITQSPKYLFRKEGQNVTLSCEQNLNHDAMYWYRQDPGQGLRLIYYSQIVNDFQKGDIAEGYSVSREKKESFPLTVTSAQKNPTAFYLCARTTTQGLSGANVLTFGAGSRLTVL.